These 4 T cell receptor beta chains originate from one sample sequenced in a study of blood T cell repertoires in COVID-19. The data were produced by immunoSEQ multiplex PCR, yet TCRdb's version contains in-frame clones alone and is incomplete. Found here are over 150,000 clones, about nine tenths of them singletons; the top ten hold 2% to 2.5%. Source material: PBMCs or T cells enriched from blood (not recorded which). The receptors shown here come from a woman aged 30 to 39 who had recovered from COVID-19.

The table lists this clone with a count of one. The chain combines TRBV19 with TRBJ1-1; the D is unclear. The germline gives CDR1 LNHDA, CDR2 SQIVND (reference sequence). The CDR3 is 14 amino acids. V gave up 5 bases and J gave up 1 base, with 11 bases separating them. The CDR3 loop is CASSLEVGNTEAFF. The CDR3, as DNA: TGTGCCAGTAGTTTGGAGGTTGGGAACACTGAAGCTTTCTTT.

The V gene is TRBV4-3, the J gene TRBJ2-3; 7 positions agree with TRBD2. Trimming took 1 base from V and 6 from J; bases not matched to a gene: 4. This CDR3 is 14 amino acids long. The germline gives CDR1 LGHNA, CDR2 YSLEER. In nucleotides, the CDR3 is TGCGCCAGCAGCCAAGTAGACGGGGGGGATACGCAGTATTTT. It encodes CASSQVDGGDTQYF.

The count of this clone is one. The J gene is TRBJ2-1, the V gene TRBV3-1 (or the pseudogene TRBV3-2), with 9 positions matching TRBD2. V was pared by 5 bases and J by 4 bases, with 6 bases of the junction left unmatched. This CDR3 has 15 amino acids. The germline gives CDR1 LGHDT, CDR2 YNNKEL (reference sequence). The CDR3 DNA follows: TGTGCCAGCAGCGTTAGCGGGAGTACATACAATGAGCAGTTCTTC. Amino acid sequence: CASSVSGSTYNEQFF.

The rearrangement joins TRBV11-3 to TRBJ2-2, with 7 bases that match TRBD2. The germline V gene has CDR1 SGHNT and CDR2 YENEEA. With V trimmed by 4 bases and J by 6 bases, 5 bases remained unmatched. CDR3 length: 14 amino acids. CDR3: CASSSSRGAGELFF. The CDR3 DNA follows: TGTGCCAGCAGCTCCTCCCGGGGGGCCGGGGAGCTGTTTTTT.